This T cell receptor beta chain was captured in a study of T cells in Graves' hyperthyroidism and ophthalmopathy. About the study: Peripheral blood draws took place at initial diagnosis, ahead of any treatment. Study-wide results and caveats: Ophthalmopathy prediction by the model preceded onset by a median approximately six months.

Germline V gene sequence: CDR1 SGHDT, CDR2 YYEEEE. This CDR3 has 13 amino acids. Note on this clonotype: Its specificity is unknown. With a much larger clone just one base away, this may be a read error.

TCR beta CDR3 regions were amplified from RNA. HTBI primers were employed in a first-round RT-PCR of the TCR CDR3. In TCRdb, the multiplex PCR reads were re-called with MiXCR into one record per CDR3 protein. The table lists about 840,000 distinct CDR3 sequences, about two fifths of them singletons. Exclusion criteria comprised uncontrolled infection, other autoimmune disease, pregnancy or lactation. 9 to 10 ml fresh peripheral blood yielded the PBMCs. This TCR derives from a man in his late teens or twenties with Graves' hyperthyroidism. The chain couples TRBV5-6 to TRBJ1-2; D is uncertain. Specimen: blood. The CDR3 region is CASSLADLDGYTF. CDR3 DNA: TGCGCCAGCAGCTTGGCGGATTTGGATGGCTACACCTTC.